This TCR beta chain emerged from a study of OX40 agonist ivuxolimab in advanced cancers. Study-wide background: Eligibility rules accepted prior anti-PD-1, anti-PD-L1 or anti-CTLA-4 therapy, and around 44% had some.

TCRdb's copy holds only in-frame clones and misses some; the assay was immunoSEQ multiplex PCR. This sample carries 70,000 or so clones, 87% of them seen once, and the ten largest clones take about 1.3%. This CDR3 spans 16 amino acids. The V and J ends lost 3 bases and 13 bases, in that order; junction bases with no gene match: 17. Germline V gene data show CDR1 as ENHRY and CDR2 as SYGVKD. The source is an adult with an advanced solid tumor such as melanoma, head and neck, liver or kidney cancer. The chain recombines TRBV10-3 with TRBJ2-2; 7 bases are shared with TRBD1. This specimen consisted of CD4+ or CD8+ T cells sorted from blood, obtained in a trial of the OX40 agonist ivuxolimab. The CDR3 is CAISDSARGSRAGLFF. DNA of the CDR3: TGTGCCATCAGTGATTCGGCCAGGGGGAGCCGGGCTGGGCTGTTTTTT.